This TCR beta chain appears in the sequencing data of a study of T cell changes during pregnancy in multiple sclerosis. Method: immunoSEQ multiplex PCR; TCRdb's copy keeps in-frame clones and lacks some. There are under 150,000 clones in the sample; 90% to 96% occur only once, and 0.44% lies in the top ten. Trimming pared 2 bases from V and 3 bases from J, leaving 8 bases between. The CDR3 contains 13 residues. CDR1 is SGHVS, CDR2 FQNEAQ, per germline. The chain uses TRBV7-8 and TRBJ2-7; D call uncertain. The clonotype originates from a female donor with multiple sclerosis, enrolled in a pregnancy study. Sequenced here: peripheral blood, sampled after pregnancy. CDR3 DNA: TGTGCCAGCAGCTTATCTTTTCTCTACGAGCAGTACTTC. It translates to CASSLSFLYEQYF. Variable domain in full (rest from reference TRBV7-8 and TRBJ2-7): GAGVSQSPRYKVAKRGQDVALRCDPISGHVSLFWYQQALGQGPEFLTYFQNEAQLDKSGLPSDRFFAERPEGSVSTLKIQRTQQEDSAVYLCASSLSFLYEQYFGPGTRLTVT.